This paragraph covers one T cell receptor beta chain sequence. Data came from immunoSEQ multiplex PCR; TCRdb stores just in-frame clones and leaves some out. The sample records roughly 720,000 clones, about 90% being singletons. V was clipped by 2 bases and J by 0 bases, with 5 bases between them. CDR1 is SGHTA and CDR2 is FQGNSA in the germline V gene. The CDR3 contains 15 residues. This entry comes from a study of shared clonotypes between healthy human individuals. Overall study context: Aged between 18 and 49, the donors were a couple of women and three men.

The J gene is TRBJ2-6, the V gene TRBV7-2; no clear D. The sequence derives from a man younger than 30 in good health. Some clones in this sample may be carry-over from other donors' samples. Specimen: memory CD8+ T cells from PBMCs. Subset described: CD45RO+ cells pooled with CCR7-negative TemRA cells. Here the CDR3 DNA reads TGTGCCAGCAGCTTATCACCCTCTGGGGCCAACGTCCTGACTTTC. It encodes CASSLSPSGANVLTF.